The sequence of this T cell receptor beta chain was determined in a study of T cells in Graves' hyperthyroidism and ophthalmopathy. Study results and caveats: In validation, the model predicted ophthalmopathy. These predictions came a median about 6.5 months before onset.

Exclusion followed for patients with uncontrolled infection, other autoimmune disease, pregnancy or lactation. Germline values: CDR1 SNHLY, CDR2 FYNNEI. The length of the CDR3 is 15 residues. It was RNA transcripts that yielded the amplified TCR beta CDR3 regions. The HTBI primer set drove a first-round RT-PCR of the TCR CDR3. TCRdb recomputed calls from the multiplex PCR reads with MiXCR, one row per CDR3 protein. The table records a few hundred thousand distinct CDR3 sequences, 35% to 55% of them present only once. This clonotype was seen just once. No antigen is known for it. This chain uses TRBV2 with TRBJ2-7; D possibly corresponds to TRBD1 (5 bases). Near its end, the DNA agrees better with TRBJ2-1, so the J call may be wrong. Sequencing input: peripheral blood or thyroid tissue (not recorded which). This clonotype was sampled from a woman aged 18-35 years with Graves' hyperthyroidism. The CDR3 reads CASSLEAGRYNEQFF. The CDR3 bases are TGTGCCAGCAGCTTGGAAGCAGGGCGATACAATGAGCAGTTCTTC.